This TCR beta chain stems from a study of CD8+ T cells in alopecia areata. Study-wide results and caveats: Uncertain still, given a single nonresponder, is whether baseline CD8+ expansion links to response.

The treatment was: oral pan-JAK inhibitor, 5-10 mg twice daily. RNA, once extracted, was reverse transcribed into cDNA for use as the sequencing template. TCRdb's table, derived via immunoSEQ multiplex PCR, lists solely in-frame clones and lacks some. The sample contains approximately 160,000 clones, approximately 62% of which appear only once. Comment on this clone: The antigen is not known.

The origin of this receptor is a human donor with alopecia areata. Sequences were derived from CD4+ T cells sorted from blood, sampled at week 24, from a patient treated with tofacitinib.

CDR3 region: CASSDIRDRVSPLHF. The CDR3 region has the DNA TGTGCCAGCAGTGACATCCGGGACAGGGTTTCACCCCTCCACTTT. The V and J genes are TRBV25-1 and TRBJ1-6, with 9 bases fitting TRBD1. Germline CDR1 reads MGHDK; CDR2 reads SYGVNS. The CDR3 is made up of 15 amino acids. The V gene end was trimmed by 3 bases and the J gene end by 9 bases; junction bases not matched to a gene: 6.